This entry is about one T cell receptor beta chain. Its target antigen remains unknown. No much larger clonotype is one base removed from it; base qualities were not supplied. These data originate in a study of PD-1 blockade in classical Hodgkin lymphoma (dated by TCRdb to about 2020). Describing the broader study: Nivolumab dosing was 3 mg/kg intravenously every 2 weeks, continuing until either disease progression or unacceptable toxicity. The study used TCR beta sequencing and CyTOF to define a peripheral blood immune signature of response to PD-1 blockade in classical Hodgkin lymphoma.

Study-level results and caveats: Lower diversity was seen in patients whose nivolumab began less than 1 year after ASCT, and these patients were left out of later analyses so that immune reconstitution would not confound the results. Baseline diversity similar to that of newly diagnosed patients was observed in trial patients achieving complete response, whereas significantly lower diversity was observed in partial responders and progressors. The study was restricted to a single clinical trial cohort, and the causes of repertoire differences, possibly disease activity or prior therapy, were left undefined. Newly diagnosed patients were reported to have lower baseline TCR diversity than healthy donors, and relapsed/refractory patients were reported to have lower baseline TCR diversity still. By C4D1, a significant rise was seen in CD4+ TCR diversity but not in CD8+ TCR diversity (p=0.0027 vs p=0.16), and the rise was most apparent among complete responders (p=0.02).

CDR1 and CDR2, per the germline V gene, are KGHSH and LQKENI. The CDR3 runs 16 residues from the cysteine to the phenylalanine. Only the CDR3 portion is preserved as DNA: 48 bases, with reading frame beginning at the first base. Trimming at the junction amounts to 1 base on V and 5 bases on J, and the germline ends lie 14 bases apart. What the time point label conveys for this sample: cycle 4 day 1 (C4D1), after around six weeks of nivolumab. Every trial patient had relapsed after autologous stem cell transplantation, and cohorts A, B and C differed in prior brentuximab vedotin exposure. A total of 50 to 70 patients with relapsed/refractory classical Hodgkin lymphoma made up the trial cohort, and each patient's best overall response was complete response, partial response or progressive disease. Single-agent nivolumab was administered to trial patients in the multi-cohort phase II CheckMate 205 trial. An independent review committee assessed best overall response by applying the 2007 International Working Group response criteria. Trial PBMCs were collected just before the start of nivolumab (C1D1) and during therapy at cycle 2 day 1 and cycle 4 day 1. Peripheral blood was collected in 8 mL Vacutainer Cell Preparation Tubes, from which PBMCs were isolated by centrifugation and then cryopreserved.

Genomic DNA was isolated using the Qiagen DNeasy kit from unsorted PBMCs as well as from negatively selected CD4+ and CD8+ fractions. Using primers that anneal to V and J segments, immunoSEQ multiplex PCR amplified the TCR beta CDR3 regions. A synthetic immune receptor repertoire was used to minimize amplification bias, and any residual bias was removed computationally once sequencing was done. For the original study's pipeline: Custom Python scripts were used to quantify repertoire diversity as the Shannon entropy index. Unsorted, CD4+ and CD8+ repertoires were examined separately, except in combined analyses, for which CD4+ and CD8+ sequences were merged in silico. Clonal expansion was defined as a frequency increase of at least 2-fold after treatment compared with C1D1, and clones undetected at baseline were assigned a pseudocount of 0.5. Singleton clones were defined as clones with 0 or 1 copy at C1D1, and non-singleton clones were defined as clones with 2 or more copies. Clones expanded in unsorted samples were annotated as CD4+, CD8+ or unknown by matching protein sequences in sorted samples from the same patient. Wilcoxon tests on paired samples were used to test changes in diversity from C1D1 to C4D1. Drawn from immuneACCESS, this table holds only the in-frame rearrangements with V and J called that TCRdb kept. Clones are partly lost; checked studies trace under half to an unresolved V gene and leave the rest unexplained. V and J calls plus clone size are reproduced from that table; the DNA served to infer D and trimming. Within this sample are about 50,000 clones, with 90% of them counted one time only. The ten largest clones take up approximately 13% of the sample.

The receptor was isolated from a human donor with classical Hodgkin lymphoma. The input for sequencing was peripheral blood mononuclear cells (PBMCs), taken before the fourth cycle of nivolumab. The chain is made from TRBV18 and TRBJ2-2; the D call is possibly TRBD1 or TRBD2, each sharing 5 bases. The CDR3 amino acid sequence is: CASSPLGTPATGELFF. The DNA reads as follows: TGTGCCAGCTCACCACTTGGGACCCCCGCGACCGGGGAGCTGTTTTTT.